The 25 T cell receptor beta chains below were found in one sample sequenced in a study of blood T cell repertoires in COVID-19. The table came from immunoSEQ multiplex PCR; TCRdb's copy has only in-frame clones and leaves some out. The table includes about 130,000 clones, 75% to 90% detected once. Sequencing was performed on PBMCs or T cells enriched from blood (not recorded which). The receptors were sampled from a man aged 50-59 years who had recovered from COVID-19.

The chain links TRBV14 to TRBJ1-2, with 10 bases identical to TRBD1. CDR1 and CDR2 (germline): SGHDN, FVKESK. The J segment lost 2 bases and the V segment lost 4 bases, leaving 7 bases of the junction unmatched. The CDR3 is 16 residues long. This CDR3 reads CASSRLGGQGNYGYTF. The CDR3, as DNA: TGTGCCAGCAGCCGTCTTGGGGGACAGGGGAACTATGGCTACACCTTC.

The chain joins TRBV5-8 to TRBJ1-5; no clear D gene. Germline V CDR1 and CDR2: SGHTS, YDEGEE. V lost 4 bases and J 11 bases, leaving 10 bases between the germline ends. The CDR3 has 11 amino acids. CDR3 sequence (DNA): TGTGCCAGCAGCCTTACAACAGCCCAGCATTTT. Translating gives CASSLTTAQHF. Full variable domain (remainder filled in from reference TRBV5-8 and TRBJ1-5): EAGVTQSPTHLIKTRGQQATLRCSPISGHTSVYWYQQALGLGLQFLLWYDEGEERNRGNFPPRFSGRQFPNYSSELNVNALELEDSALYLCASSLTTAQHFGDGTRLSIL.

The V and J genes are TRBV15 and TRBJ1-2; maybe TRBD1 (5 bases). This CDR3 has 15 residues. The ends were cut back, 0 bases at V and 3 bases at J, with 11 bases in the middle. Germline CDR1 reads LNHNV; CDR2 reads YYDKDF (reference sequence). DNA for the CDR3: TGTGCCACCAGCAGAGACGGGGGAGAACACTATGGCTACACCTTC. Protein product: CATSRDGGEHYGYTF.

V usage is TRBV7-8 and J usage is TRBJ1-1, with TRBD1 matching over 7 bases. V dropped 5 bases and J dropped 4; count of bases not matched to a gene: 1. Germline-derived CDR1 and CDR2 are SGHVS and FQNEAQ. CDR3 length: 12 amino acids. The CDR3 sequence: CASSPGGTEAFF. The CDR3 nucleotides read TGTGCCAGCAGCCCAGGGGGCACTGAAGCTTTCTTT.

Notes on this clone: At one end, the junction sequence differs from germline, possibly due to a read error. This chain's CDR3 is CASSLALGLDTFF. CDR3 DNA sequence: TGCGCCAGCAGCTTGGCCCTGGGTTTGGACACCTTCTTC. V gene TRBV5-1 combines with J gene TRBJ2-4; D may be TRBD1 (5 bases). Germline-derived CDR1 and CDR2 are SGHRS and YFSETQ. This CDR3 is built from 13 residues.

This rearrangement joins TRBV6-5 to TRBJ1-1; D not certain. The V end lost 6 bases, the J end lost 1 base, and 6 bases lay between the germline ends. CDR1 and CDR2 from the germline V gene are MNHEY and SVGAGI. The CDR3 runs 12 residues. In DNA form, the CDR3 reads TGTGCCAGCAGGCCTAGGAACACTGAAGCTTTCTTT. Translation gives CASRPRNTEAFF.

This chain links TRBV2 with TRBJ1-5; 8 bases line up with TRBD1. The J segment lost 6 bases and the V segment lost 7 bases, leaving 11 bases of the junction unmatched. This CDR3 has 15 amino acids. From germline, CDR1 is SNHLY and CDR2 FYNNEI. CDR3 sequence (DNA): TGTGCCAGCACCTTGGACAGGGACCCCGTTCAGCCCCAGCATTTT. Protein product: CASTLDRDPVQPQHF.

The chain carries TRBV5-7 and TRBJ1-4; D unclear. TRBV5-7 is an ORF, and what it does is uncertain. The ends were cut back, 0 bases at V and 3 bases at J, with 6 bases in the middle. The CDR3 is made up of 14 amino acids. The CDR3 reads CASSLEPPNEKLFF. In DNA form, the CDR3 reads TGTGCCAGCAGCTTGGAGCCCCCTAATGAAAAACTGTTTTTT.

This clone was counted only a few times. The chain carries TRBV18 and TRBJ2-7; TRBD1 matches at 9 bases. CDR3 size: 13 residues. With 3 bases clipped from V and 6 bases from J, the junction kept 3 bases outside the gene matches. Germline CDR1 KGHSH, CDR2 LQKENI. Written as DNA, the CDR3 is TGTGCCAGCTCACCGGGACAGGGAAGCGAGCAGTACTTC. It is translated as CASSPGQGSEQYF. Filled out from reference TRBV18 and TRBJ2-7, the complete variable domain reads NAGVMQNPRHLVRRRGQEARLRCSPMKGHSHVYWYRQLPEEGLKFMVYLQKENIIDESGMPKERFSAEFPKEGPSILRIQQVVRGDSAAYFCASSPGQGSEQYFGPGTRLTVT.

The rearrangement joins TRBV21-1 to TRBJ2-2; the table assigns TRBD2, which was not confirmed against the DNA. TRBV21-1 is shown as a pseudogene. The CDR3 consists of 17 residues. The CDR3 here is CASLLRCLAGDTGELFF. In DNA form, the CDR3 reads TGTGCCAGCCTCCTACGGTGCCTAGCGGGAGACACCGGGGAGCTGTTTTTT.

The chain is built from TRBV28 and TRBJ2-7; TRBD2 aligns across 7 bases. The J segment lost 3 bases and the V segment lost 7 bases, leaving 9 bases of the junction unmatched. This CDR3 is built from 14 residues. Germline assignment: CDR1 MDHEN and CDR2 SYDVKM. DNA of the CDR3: TGTGCCAGCACCAACCCTAGCGGACACTACGAGCAGTACTTC. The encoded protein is CASTNPSGHYEQYF.

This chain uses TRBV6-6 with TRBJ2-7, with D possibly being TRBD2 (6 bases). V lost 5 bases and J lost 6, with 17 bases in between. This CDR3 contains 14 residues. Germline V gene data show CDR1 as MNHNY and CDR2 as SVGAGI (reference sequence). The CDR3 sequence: CASSPDLLAFEQYV. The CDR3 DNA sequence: TGTGCCAGCAGTCCTGATCTACTAGCTTTCGAGCAGTACGTC.

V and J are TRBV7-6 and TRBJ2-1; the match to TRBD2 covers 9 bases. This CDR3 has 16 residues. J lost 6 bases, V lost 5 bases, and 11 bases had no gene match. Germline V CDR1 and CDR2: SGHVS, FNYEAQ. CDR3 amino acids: CASSRGGGGPGNEQFF. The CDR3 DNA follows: TGTGCCAGCAGCCGTGGCGGGGGGGGGCCGGGCAATGAGCAGTTCTTC.

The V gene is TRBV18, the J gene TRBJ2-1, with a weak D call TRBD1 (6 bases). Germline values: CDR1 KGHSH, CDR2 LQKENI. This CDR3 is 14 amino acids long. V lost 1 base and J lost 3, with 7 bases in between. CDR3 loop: CASSPQDSYNEQFF. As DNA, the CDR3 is TGTGCCAGCTCACCACAGGACAGCTACAATGAGCAGTTCTTC.

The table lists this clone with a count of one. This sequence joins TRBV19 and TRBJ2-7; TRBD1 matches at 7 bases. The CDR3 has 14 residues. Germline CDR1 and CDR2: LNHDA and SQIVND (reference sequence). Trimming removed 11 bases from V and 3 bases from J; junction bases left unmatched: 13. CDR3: CASSPGQSFYEQYF. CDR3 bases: TGTGCCTCCTCTCCGGGACAGTCGTTCTACGAGCAGTACTTC.

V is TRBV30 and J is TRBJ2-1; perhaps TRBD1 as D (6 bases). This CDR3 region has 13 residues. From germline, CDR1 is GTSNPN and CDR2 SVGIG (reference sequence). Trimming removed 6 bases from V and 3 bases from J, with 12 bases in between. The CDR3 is CACSQGFYNEQFF. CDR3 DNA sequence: TGTGCCTGCTCACAGGGTTTCTACAATGAGCAGTTCTTC.

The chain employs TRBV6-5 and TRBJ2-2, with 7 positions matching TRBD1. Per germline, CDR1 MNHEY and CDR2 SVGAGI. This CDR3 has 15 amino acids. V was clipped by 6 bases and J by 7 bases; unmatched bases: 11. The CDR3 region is CASRPDRARGGELFF. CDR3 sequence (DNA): TGTGCCAGCAGACCCGACAGGGCGAGGGGCGGGGAGCTGTTTTTT.

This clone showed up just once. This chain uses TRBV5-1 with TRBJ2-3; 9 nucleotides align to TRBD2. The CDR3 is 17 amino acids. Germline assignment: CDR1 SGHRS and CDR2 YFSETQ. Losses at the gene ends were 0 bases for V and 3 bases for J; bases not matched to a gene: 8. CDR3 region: CASSLDRGGAWTDTQYF. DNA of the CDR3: TGCGCCAGCAGCTTGGATCGCGGGGGGGCTTGGACAGATACGCAGTATTTT.

In nucleotides, the CDR3 is TGTGCCTGGGGGAGGGGGAACTACAACAATGAGCAGTTCTTC. This encodes CAWGRGNYNNEQFF. The V gene is TRBV30, the J gene TRBJ2-1; D is perhaps TRBD2 (7 bases). The CDR3 is 14 amino acids. Germline lookup yields CDR1 GTSNPN and CDR2 SVGIG (reference sequence). The V and J ends lost 5 bases and 5 bases respectively, with 16 bases between them.

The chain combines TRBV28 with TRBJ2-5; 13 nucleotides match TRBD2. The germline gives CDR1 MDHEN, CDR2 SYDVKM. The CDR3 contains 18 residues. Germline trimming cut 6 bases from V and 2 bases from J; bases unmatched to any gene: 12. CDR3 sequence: CASSQQGLAGRRQETQYF. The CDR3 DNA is TGTGCCAGCAGCCAACAGGGACTAGCGGGAAGGAGGCAAGAGACCCAGTACTTC.

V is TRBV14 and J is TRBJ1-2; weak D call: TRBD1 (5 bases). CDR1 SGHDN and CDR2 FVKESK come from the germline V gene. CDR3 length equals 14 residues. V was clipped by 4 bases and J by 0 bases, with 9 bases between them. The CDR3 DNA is TGTGCCAGCAGCCTCTGGGGGGCTAACTATGGCTACACCTTC. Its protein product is CASSLWGANYGYTF.

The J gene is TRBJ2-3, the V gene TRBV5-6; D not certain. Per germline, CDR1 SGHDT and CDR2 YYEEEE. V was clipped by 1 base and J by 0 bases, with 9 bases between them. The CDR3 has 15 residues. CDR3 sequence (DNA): TGTGCCAGCAGCTTGACGCAGTCTAGCACAGATACGCAGTATTTT. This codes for CASSLTQSSTDTQYF.

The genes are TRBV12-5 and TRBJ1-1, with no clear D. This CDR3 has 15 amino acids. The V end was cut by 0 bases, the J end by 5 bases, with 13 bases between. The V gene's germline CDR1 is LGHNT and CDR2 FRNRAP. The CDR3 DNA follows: TGTGCTAGTGGTTTGGTACGAGGAGGTTGGACTGAAGCTTTCTTT. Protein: CASGLVRGGWTEAFF.

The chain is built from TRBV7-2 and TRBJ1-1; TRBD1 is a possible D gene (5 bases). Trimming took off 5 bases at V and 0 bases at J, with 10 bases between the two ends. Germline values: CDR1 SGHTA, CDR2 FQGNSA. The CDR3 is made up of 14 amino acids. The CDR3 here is CASSPGLMNTEAFF. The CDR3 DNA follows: TGTGCCAGCAGCCCGGGACTTATGAACACTGAAGCTTTCTTT.

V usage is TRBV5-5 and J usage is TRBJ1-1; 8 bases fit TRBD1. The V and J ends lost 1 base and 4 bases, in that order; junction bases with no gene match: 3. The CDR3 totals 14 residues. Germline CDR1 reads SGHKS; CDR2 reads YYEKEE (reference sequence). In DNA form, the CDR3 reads TGTGCCAGCAGCTTGACAGGGGGGATCACTGAAGCTTTCTTT. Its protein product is CASSLTGGITEAFF.